This entry lists 8 T cell receptor beta chains sequenced from one sample in a study of beta chain features in type 1 diabetes (dated by TCRdb to 2017 to 2018). Library creation used the immunoSEQ multiplex PCR assay. The entire amount of isolated RNA was reverse transcribed using the High Capacity cDNA Reverse Transcription Kit, so the sequenced TCRB transcripts were expressed ones. This is the immuneACCESS table as TCRdb keeps it, with only in-frame sequences that have V and J called. A part of the clones is gone; compared with another copy, unresolved V genes explain less than half, and the rest is unexplained. The table for this sample lists more than 300,000 clones; about 12% of them were counted only once. The ten largest clones take up 0.017% of the sample. Source material: naive CD4+ T cells from blood. This specimen's cell subset or site label, interpreted: true naive CD4+ T cells. The source of these receptors is a man between 18 and 35 years old in good health.

The rearrangement uses TRBV7-3 and TRBJ2-3, with 9 bases lining up with TRBD1. Germline CDR1 and CDR2: SGHTA and FQGTGA. CDR3 length: 15 amino acids. The junction had 4 bases not matched to a gene; V was cut back by 2 bases and J by 4 bases. The CDR3 DNA reads TGTGCCAGCAGCTTAGCAGACAGGGGGTCAGATACGCAGTATTTT. Amino acid sequence: CASSLADRGSDTQYF.

This clone was counted a few times. The chain couples TRBV5-1 to TRBJ2-1, with 8 bases lining up with TRBD1. Trimming took 0 bases from V and 8 from J; bases not matched to a gene: 4. Germline V gene lookup returns CDR1 SGHRS and CDR2 YFSETQ. The CDR3 covers 14 residues. CDR3 coding DNA: TGCGCCAGCAGCTTGGTTCAGGGGGCTGATGAGCAGTTCTTC. Translated, it gives CASSLVQGADEQFF.

V and J are TRBV25-1 and TRBJ2-1; 7 bases are shared with TRBD1. The CDR3 covers 14 residues. Per the germline V gene, CDR1 is MGHDK and CDR2 is SYGVNS. Trimming at V came to 7 bases and at J to 0 bases, leaving 3 bases not matched to a gene. The CDR3: CASNRGSSYNEQFF. The DNA of the CDR3 is TGTGCCAGCAACAGGGGAAGCTCCTACAATGAGCAGTTCTTC.

This clone was counted a few times. The chain combines TRBV2 with TRBJ1-2; 8 bases are shared with TRBD1. V was clipped by 6 bases and J by 1 base; unmatched bases: 4. Germline V gene sequence: CDR1 SNHLY, CDR2 FYNNEI. This CDR3 is 14 amino acids long. CDR3 protein: CASRAGQGNYGYTF. The DNA for the CDR3 is TGTGCCAGCAGAGCCGGACAGGGTAACTATGGCTACACCTTC. The full variable domain, rest sourced from reference TRBV2 and TRBJ1-2, is EPEVTQTPSHQVTQMGQEVILRCVPISNHLYFYWYRQILGQKVEFLVSFYNNEISEKSEIFDDQFSVERPDGSNFTLKIRSTKLEDSAMYFCASRAGQGNYGYTFGSGTRLTVV.

The J gene is TRBJ2-5, the V gene TRBV6-1, with 7 bases matching TRBD2. The CDR3 contains 14 residues. J lost 5 bases, V lost 5 bases, and 8 bases had no gene match. Germline CDR1 is MNHNS and CDR2 is SASEGT. The CDR3 sequence: CASSFAGVWETQYF. CDR3 in DNA: TGTGCCAGCAGTTTTGCGGGAGTGTGGGAGACCCAGTACTTC.

This chain uses TRBV25-1 with TRBJ2-5; D ambiguous. V lost 3 bases, J lost 2 bases, and 10 bases lay in between. Germline CDR1 is MGHDK and CDR2 is SYGVNS. This CDR3 has 14 residues. The CDR3 region has the DNA TGTGCCAGCAGTGATCCCCTACCGCAAGAGACCCAGTACTTC. It codes for CASSDPLPQETQYF. The full variable domain, rest sourced from reference TRBV25-1 and TRBJ2-5, is EADIYQTPRYLVIGTGKKITLECSQTMGHDKMYWYQQDPGMELHLIHYSYGVNSTEKGDLSSESTVSRIRTEHFPLTLESARPSHTSQYLCASSDPLPQETQYFGPGTRLLVL.

The chain links TRBV18 to TRBJ2-5, with 7 nucleotides matching TRBD1. The CDR3 covers 15 residues. The trim removed 5 bases at V and 5 bases at J, leaving 11 bases unmatched. Germline CDR1 and CDR2: KGHSH and LQKENI. The CDR3 DNA follows: TGTGCCAGCTCAGCAGGGACAGCCGAATCCGAGACCCAGTACTTC. This codes for CASSAGTAESETQYF.

Only a few counts were recorded for this clone. The chain employs TRBV7-2 and TRBJ2-3; 10 nucleotides agree with TRBD2. Per the germline V gene, CDR1 is SGHTA and CDR2 is FQGNSA. This CDR3 has 15 residues. Germline trimming cut 5 bases from V and 2 bases from J; bases unmatched to any gene: 4. CDR3 protein: CASSPLAGDTDTQYF. The CDR3 bases are TGTGCCAGCAGCCCCCTAGCGGGAGACACAGATACGCAGTATTTT.